This TCR beta chain was recorded in a study of cytomegalovirus exposure and HLA in healthy donors. Study findings and constraints: Some public TCRs appeared in many individuals, while most sequences were rare. Researchers catalogued roughly 170 TCR beta chains as cytomegalovirus-associated. Reported performance of the classifier showed diagnosis of cytomegalovirus status with high specificity and sensitivity.

In regard to this clone: What it binds is unknown.

CDR1 is SGHRS, CDR2 YFSETQ, per germline. The CDR3 extends over 16 amino acids. V lost 0 bases to trimming and J lost 6 bases, with 15 bases between them. This table comes from immunoSEQ multiplex PCR, and its TCRdb copy is limited to in-frame clones, with some not included. The sample comprises around 69,000 clones, under 96% of which are singletons, and about 4.6% rests with the top ten. The receptor was isolated from a woman aged 18-29 years in good health and CMV-seropositive. V is TRBV5-1 and J is TRBJ1-4; D is possibly TRBD1 (5 bases). The source material was PBMCs. Here the CDR3 DNA reads TGCGCCAGCAGCTTGGAGGTTGGAGGGGAGGATGAAAAACTGTTTTTT. Amino acid sequence: CASSLEVGGEDEKLFF.